This T cell receptor beta chain comes out of a study of tumour-infiltrating T cells in Burkitt lymphoma. Across the study: Repertoire clonality predicted overall and progression-free survival.

The CDR3 covers 13 residues. V lost 4 bases to trimming and J lost 4 bases, with 10 bases between them. Germline CDR1 is MDHEN and CDR2 is SYDVKM. Repertoires were generated with immunoSEQ multiplex PCR, while TCRdb's copy carries only in-frame clones and drops some. The table lists around 9,900 clones, less than 75% of them singletons. This chain uses TRBV28 with TRBJ1-2; no definite D call. The origin of this receptor is a human donor with diffuse large B-cell lymphoma. Material: tumor tissue. The CDR3, as DNA: TGTGCCAGCAGTTGGGGAGAACTCTATGGCTACACCTTC. This translates into CASSWGELYGYTF.